Listed below are T cell receptor beta chains from one sample, sequenced in a study of blood T cell repertoires in COVID-19. Assay used: immunoSEQ multiplex PCR; TCRdb lists only in-frame clones, some missing. Of hundreds of thousands of clones listed, approximately 89% are singletons. Source material: peripheral blood. The receptors here all came from a woman aged 50 to 60 with COVID-19, enrolled during active disease. The CDR3 runs from the conserved cysteine through the conserved F or W. The order of the fields is D gene, V gene, J gene, clone size, CDR3 DNA, CDR3 protein. D genes are given only for firm matches. Rows may omit the clone size; those that give it use once, few, many or a size class.

>TRBD1|TRBV5-4|TRBJ2-7|NA
TGTGCCAGCAGCTGGGGACAGGGGAACGAGCAGTACTTC
CASSWGQGNEQYF
>NA|TRBV4-1|TRBJ2-7|NA
TGCGCCAGCAGCCAAAGGACTACCAGCTCCTACGAGCAGTACTTC
CASSQRTTSSYEQYF
>NA|TRBV27|TRBJ2-7|once
TGTGCCAGCAGTGGAGCGAGTCGGAACGAGCAGTACTTC
CASSGASRNEQYF
>NA|TRBV20-1|TRBJ1-1|NA
TGCAGTGCTATCATGAACACTGAAGCTTTCTTT
CSAIMNTEAFF
>NA|TRBV6-5|TRBJ1-1|once
TGTGCCAGCAGTTACTCGACAGGTGAAGCTTTCTTT
CASSYSTGEAFF
>NA|TRBV24-1|TRBJ1-1|once
TGTGCCACCAGTGACACAAGACAGAACACTGAAGCTTTCTTT
CATSDTRQNTEAFF
>NA|TRBV5-4|TRBJ1-6|NA
TGTGCCAGCAGCTTGGCCGGGGGGTGGGGGAATTCACCCCTCCACTTT
CASSLAGGWGNSPLHF
>TRBD2|TRBV11-3|TRBJ2-7|NA
TGTGCCAGCAGCTTAGAGGGAGGGAGTGTTGACGAGCAGTACTTC
CASSLEGGSVDEQYF
>NA|TRBV19|TRBJ1-2|NA
TGTGCCAGTAGTCCGCGGGGATCCTCGGGCACCTTC
CASSPRGSSGTF
>NA|TRBV28|TRBJ1-2|NA
TGTGCCAGCAGAGGTGCGGCGGACTATGGCTACACCTTC
CASRGAADYGYTF
>TRBD2|TRBV24-1|TRBJ2-2|NA
TGTGCCACCAGTGAGAGCGGGGGGACGAACACCGGGGAGCTGTTTTTT
CATSESGGTNTGELFF
>TRBD2|TRBV6-2/TRBV6-3|TRBJ2-7|NA
TGTGCCAGCAGTTCGGGACTAGCGTCCTCCTACGAGCAGTACTTC
CASSSGLASSYEQYF
>NA|TRBV7-9|TRBJ2-3|NA
TGTGCCAGCAGCTCCCGAGCCTATGAGGTAACAGATACGCAGTATTTT
CASSSRAYEVTDTQYF
>NA|TRBV6-2/TRBV6-3|TRBJ2-7|NA
TGTGCCAGCAGTTACCAGGGCCTCTACGAGCAGTACTTC
CASSYQGLYEQYF
>NA|TRBV6-5|TRBJ1-4|NA
TGTGCCAGCAGGCTAACTACGGCGGGTAATGAAAAACTGTTTTTT
CASRLTTAGNEKLFF
>NA|TRBV5-1|TRBJ1-3|few
TGCGCCAGCGGGGAGACGGGAGGAAACACCATATATTTT
CASGETGGNTIYF
>TRBD1|TRBV9|TRBJ2-7|NA
TGTGCCAGCAGCCCCGGGACAGCACGTCTCGAGCAGTACTTC
CASSPGTARLEQYF
>TRBD1|TRBV19|TRBJ1-5|NA
TGTGCCAGTAGCAAATATTCCCCAGGGGGTAATCAGCCCCAGCATTTT
CASSKYSPGGNQPQHF
>NA|TRBV9|TRBJ2-7|NA
TGTGCCAGCAGTGAGAGACCGGGGGACGAGCAGTACTTC
CASSERPGDEQYF
>TRBD2|TRBV19|TRBJ2-3|NA
TGTGCCAGTAGTTCGGGACTAGTTGATACGCAGTATTTT
CASSSGLVDTQYF
>TRBD2|TRBV19|TRBJ2-7|once
TGTGCCAGTAGTATACCCGCTAGCGGGGGGTTACACTACGAGCAGTACTTC
CASSIPASGGLHYEQYF
>TRBD1|TRBV7-9|TRBJ1-1|NA
TGTGCCAGCAGCCCCGGGACAGCCGTGTTAGGAGCTTTCTTT
CASSPGTAVLGAFF
>NA|TRBV5-6|TRBJ1-4|NA
TGTGCCAGCAGCGGCTTAGAGGGAAAACTGTTTTTT
CASSGLEGKLFF
>NA|TRBV9|TRBJ1-1|NA
TGTGCCAGCAGCCATAGCCGGGATCTCATAAACACTGAAGCTTTCTTT
CASSHSRDLINTEAFF
>TRBD1|TRBV6-5|TRBJ2-1|NA
TGTGCCAGCATTCCGGGACAGGGTTCCTACAATGAGCAGTTCTTC
CASIPGQGSYNEQFF
>TRBD2|TRBV5-1|TRBJ2-1|once
TGCGCCAGCAGCCTTACTAGCGGGGGTGGCGGTGAGCAGTTCTTC
CASSLTSGGGGEQFF
>TRBD1|TRBV4-1|TRBJ2-7|NA
TGCGCCAGCAGCCAAACAGGGGGCGAGCAGTACTTC
CASSQTGGEQYF
>TRBD1|TRBV3-1/TRBV3-2|TRBJ2-7|NA
TGTGCCAGCAGCCAAGTCCCAGGGGGTTCCTACGAGCAGTACTTC
CASSQVPGGSYEQYF
>TRBD2|TRBV9|TRBJ2-3|once
TGTGCCAGCAGCCCCCGGACTAGCGGGGGGGCCGAGTCAGATACGCAGTATTTT
CASSPRTSGGAESDTQYF
>NA|TRBV21-1|TRBJ1-5|once
TGTGCCAGCAGCAAAGTTGGGACAGACTTAGATCAGCCCCAGCATTTT
CASSKVGTDLDQPQHF
>NA|TRBV20-1|TRBJ2-7|NA
TGCAGTGCCCTAGTAGGTTACGAGCAGTACTTC
CSALVGYEQYF
>NA|TRBV27|TRBJ1-5|NA
TGTGCCAGCAGTCCCGGGGGGGCGCCCCAGCATTTT
CASSPGGAPQHF
>NA|TRBV13|TRBJ1-1|NA
TGTGCCAGCAGCCGCGGAGGGGACACTGAAGCTTTCTTT
CASSRGGDTEAFF
>NA|TRBV9|TRBJ2-3|few
TGTGCCAGCAGCGTAAAGTTAGATCTAGATACGCAGTATTTT
CASSVKLDLDTQYF
>NA|TRBV3-1/TRBV3-2|TRBJ2-7|NA
TGTGCCAGCAGCCAGGACAGCGTCTCCTACGAGCAGTACTTC
CASSQDSVSYEQYF
>TRBD1|TRBV5-6|TRBJ1-2|NA
TGTGCCAGCAGCCAATGGTGGGGACAGAGCTATGGCTACACCTTC
CASSQWWGQSYGYTF
>NA|TRBV7-2|TRBJ1-2|NA
TGTGCCAGCAGCGATCGGGACTCTTACTATGGCTACACCTTC
CASSDRDSYYGYTF
>TRBD2|TRBV27|TRBJ2-3|NA
TGTGCCAGCAGCTGGGGGGGGACCACAGATACGCAGTATTTT
CASSWGGTTDTQYF
>TRBD2|TRBV2|TRBJ2-1|NA
TGTGCCAGCAGGGAGAAAGCGGGGGGGCTTTACAATGAGCAGTTCTTC
CASREKAGGLYNEQFF
>NA|TRBV7-9|TRBJ1-4|few
TGTGCCAGCAGCTCGCAGCAGGGTGGTGAAAAACTGTTTTTT
CASSSQQGGEKLFF
>TRBD2|TRBV5-6|TRBJ2-7|NA
TGTGCCAGCAGCAACGGGAGTAGCGGGGACACCTACGAGCAGTACTTC
CASSNGSSGDTYEQYF
>NA|TRBV2|TRBJ2-7|NA
TGTGCCAGCAGTGAAGGTGTGAGTAGCGTCTACGAGCAGTACTTC
CASSEGVSSVYEQYF
>NA|TRBV4-1|TRBJ1-2|NA
TGCGCCAGCAGCCAACTGATGACGGCCGGGGGAGGCTGCACCTTC
CASSQLMTAGGGCTF
>TRBD2|TRBV6-5|TRBJ2-7|NA
TGTGCCAGCATCCTTAACTCAGCGGGGGCCTACGAGCAGTACTTC
CASILNSAGAYEQYF
>NA|TRBV4-1|TRBJ2-1|NA
TGCGCCAGCAGCCAGAGAGGCGCAGACAGGTTTGAGCAGTTCTTC
CASSQRGADRFEQFF
>TRBD2|TRBV3-1/TRBV3-2|TRBJ2-7|NA
TGTGCCAGCAGCCGGGAGGGCTTCTCCTACGAGCAGTACTTC
CASSREGFSYEQYF
>NA|TRBV10-2|TRBJ1-4|NA
TGCGCCAGCAGTGAGAGAGGGGGAAATAATGAAAAACTGTTTTTT
CASSERGGNNEKLFF
>NA|TRBV3-1/TRBV3-2|TRBJ2-3|NA
TGTGCCAGCAGCCGCCGCTCATCTAGTCCCGGTGATACGCAGTATTTT
CASSRRSSSPGDTQYF
>NA|TRBV15|TRBJ2-6|NA
TGTGCCACCAGCAGAGCCGGGGTCGGGGCCAACGTCCTGACTTTC
CATSRAGVGANVLTF
>NA|TRBV11-2|TRBJ2-7|once
TGTGCCAGCAGCTTATTGGCCGGGGGATACGAGCAGTACTTC
CASSLLAGGYEQYF
>NA|TRBV19|TRBJ1-4|NA
TGTGCCAGTAGTTTGGACAAAGAGGAAAAACTGTTTTTT
CASSLDKEEKLFF